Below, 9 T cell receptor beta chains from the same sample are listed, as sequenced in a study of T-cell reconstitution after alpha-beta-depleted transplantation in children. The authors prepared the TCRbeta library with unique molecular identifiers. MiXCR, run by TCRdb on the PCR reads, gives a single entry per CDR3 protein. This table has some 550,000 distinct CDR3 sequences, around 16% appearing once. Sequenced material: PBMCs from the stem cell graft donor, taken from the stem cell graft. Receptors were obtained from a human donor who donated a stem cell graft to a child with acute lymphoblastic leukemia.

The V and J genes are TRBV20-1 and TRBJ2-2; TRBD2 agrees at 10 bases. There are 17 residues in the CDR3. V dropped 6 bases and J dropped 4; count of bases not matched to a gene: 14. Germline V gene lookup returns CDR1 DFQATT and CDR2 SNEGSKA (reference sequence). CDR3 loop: CSAGAARTSGATGELFF. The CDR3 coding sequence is TGCAGTGCGGGTGCCGCCCGTACTAGCGGGGCCACCGGGGAGCTGTTTTTT.

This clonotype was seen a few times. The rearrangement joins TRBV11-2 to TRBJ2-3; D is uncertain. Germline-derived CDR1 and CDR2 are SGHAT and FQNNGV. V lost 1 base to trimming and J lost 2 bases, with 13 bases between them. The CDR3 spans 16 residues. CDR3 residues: CASSLVVAGPTDTQYF. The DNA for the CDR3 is TGTGCCAGCAGCTTAGTGGTAGCCGGTCCCACAGATACGCAGTATTTT.

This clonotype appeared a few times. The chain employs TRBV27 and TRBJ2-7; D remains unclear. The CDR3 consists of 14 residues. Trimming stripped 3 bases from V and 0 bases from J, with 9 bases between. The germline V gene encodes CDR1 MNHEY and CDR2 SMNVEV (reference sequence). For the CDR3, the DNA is TGTGCCAGCAGTTTCGCGGTGGGCTCCTACGAGCAGTACTTC. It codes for CASSFAVGSYEQYF.

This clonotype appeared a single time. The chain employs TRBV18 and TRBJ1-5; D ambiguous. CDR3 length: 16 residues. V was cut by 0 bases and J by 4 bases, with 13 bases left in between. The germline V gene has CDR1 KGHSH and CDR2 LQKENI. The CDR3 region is CASSPPVKDGNQPQHF. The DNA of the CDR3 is TGTGCCAGCTCACCACCCGTAAAGGACGGAAATCAGCCCCAGCATTTT.

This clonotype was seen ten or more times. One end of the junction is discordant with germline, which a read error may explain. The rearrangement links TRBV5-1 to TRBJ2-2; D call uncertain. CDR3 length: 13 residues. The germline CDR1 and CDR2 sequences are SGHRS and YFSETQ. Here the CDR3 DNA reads TGTGCCAGCAGTTTGACCGGGACCGGGGAGCTGTTTTTT. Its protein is CASSLTGTGELFF.

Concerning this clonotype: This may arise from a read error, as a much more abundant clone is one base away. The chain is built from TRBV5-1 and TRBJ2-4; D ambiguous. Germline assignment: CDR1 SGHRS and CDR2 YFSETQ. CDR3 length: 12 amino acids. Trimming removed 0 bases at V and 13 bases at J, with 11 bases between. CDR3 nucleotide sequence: TGCGCCAGCAGCTTGGATACCCAAGTGCAGTACTTC. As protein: CASSLDTQVQYF.

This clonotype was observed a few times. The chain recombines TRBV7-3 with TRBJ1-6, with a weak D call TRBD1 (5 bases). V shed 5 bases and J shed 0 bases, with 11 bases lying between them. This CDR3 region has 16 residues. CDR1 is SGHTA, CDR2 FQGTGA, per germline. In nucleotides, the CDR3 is TGTGCCAGCAGCCGGGACGCTAGCTCCTATAATTCACCCCTCCACTTT. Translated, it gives CASSRDASSYNSPLHF.

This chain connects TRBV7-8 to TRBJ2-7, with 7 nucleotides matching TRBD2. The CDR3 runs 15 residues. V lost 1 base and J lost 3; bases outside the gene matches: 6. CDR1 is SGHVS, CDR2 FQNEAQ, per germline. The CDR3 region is CASSLGDGRYYEQYF. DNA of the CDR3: TGTGCCAGCAGCTTAGGTGACGGGAGGTACTACGAGCAGTACTTC.

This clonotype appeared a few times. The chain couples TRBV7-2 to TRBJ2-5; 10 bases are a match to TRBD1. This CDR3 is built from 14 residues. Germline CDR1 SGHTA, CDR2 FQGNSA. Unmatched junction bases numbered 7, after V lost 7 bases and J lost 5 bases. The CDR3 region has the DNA TGTGCCAGCACCTGGGACAGGGGCAGGGAGACCCAGTACTTC. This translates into CASTWDRGRETQYF.